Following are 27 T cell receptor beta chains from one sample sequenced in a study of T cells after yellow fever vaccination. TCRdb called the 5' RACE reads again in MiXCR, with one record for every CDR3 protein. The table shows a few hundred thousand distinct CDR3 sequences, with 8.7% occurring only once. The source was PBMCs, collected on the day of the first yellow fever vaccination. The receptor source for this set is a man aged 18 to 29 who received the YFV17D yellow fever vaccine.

The CDR3, as DNA: TGTGCCAGCAGCTTGGAGGGGTATTTAAAAGCTTTCTTT. The encoded protein is CASSLEGYLKAFF. V and J are TRBV7-8 and TRBJ1-1; the D gene is possibly TRBD1 (5 bases). V dropped 3 bases and J dropped 9 bases, with 14 bases sitting between them. The length of the CDR3 is 13 residues. Germline CDR1 is SGHVS and CDR2 is FQNEAQ.

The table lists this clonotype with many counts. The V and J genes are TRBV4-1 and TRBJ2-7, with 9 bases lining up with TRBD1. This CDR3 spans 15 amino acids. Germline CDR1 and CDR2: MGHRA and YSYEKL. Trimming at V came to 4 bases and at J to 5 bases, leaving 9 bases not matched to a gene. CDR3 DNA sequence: TGCGCCAGCAGCCGCTTGGGACAGGGAATGGACGAGCAGTACTTC. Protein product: CASSRLGQGMDEQYF.

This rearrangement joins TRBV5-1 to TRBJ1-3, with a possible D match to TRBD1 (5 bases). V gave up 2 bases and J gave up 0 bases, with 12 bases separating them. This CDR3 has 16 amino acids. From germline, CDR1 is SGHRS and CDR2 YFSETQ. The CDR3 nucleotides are TGCGCCAGCAGCTTTGATCCGGGGGGCTCTGGAAACACCATATATTTT. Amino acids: CASSFDPGGSGNTIYF.

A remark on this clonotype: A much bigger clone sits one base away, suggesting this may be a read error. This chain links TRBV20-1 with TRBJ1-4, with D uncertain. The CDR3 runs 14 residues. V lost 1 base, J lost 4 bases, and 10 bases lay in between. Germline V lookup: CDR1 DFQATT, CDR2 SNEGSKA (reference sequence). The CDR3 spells CSARVVGGNEKLFF. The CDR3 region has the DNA TGCAGTGCTAGAGTGGTGGGTGGTAATGAAAAACTGTTTTTT.

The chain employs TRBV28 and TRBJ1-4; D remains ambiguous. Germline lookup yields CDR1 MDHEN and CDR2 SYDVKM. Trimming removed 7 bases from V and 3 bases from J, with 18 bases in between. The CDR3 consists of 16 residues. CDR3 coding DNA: TGTGCCAGCATTACAAGCCCGGGCGCCTCTAATGAAAAACTGTTTTTT. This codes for CASITSPGASNEKLFF.

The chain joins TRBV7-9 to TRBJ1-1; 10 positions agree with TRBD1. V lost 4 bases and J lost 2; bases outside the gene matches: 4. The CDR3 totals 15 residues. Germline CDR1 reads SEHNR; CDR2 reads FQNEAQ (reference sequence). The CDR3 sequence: CASSSGDRGNTEAFF. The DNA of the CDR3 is TGTGCCAGCAGCTCAGGGGACAGGGGAAACACTGAAGCTTTCTTT.

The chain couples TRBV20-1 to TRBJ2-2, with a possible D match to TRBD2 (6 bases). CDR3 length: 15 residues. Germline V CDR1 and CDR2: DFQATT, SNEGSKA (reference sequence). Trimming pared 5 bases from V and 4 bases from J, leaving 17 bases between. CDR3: CSALTFRESTGELFF. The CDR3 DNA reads TGCAGTGCTCTTACATTCCGGGAGTCCACCGGGGAGCTGTTTTTT.

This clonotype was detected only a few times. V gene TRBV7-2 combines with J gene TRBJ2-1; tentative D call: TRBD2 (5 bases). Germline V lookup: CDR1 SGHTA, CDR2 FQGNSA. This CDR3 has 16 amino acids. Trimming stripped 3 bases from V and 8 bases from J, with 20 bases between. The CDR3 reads CASSLGALVVGDEQFF. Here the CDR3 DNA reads TGTGCCAGCAGCTTGGGAGCACTAGTTGTTGGTGATGAGCAGTTCTTC.

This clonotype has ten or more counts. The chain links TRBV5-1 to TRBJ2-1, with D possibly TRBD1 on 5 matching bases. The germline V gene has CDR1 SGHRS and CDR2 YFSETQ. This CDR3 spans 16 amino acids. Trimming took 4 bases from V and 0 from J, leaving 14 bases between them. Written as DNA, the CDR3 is TGCGCCAGCAGCGTAACGGACACTAACTCCTACAATGAGCAGTTCTTC. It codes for CASSVTDTNSYNEQFF.

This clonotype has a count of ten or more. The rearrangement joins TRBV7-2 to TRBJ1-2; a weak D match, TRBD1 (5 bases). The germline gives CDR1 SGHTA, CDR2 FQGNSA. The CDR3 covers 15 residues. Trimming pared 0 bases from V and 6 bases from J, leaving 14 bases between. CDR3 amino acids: CASSLAFRGEDGYTF. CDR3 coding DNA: TGTGCCAGCAGCTTAGCGTTCCGGGGCGAGGATGGCTACACCTTC.

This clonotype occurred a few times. Here the CDR3 DNA reads TGTGCCAGCAGCCGGGGGGGCTCCCGCTCTGGGGCCAACGTCCTGACTTTC. Translation: CASSRGGSRSGANVLTF. The gene calls are TRBV7-2 and TRBJ2-6, with 8 bases that match TRBD2. In germline, CDR1 is SGHTA, CDR2 FQGNSA. This CDR3 contains 17 residues. Trimming removed 5 bases from V and 0 bases from J; junction bases left unmatched: 6.

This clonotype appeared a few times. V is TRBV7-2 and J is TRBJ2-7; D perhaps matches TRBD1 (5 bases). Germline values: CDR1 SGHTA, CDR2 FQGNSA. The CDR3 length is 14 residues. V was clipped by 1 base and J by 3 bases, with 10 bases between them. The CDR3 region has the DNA TGTGCCAGCAGCTTAGTTAGGACATACTACGAGCAGTACTTC. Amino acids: CASSLVRTYYEQYF.

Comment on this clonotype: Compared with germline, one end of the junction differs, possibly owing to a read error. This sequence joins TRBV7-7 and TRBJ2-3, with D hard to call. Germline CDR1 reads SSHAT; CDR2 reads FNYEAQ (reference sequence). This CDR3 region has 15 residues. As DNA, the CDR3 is TGTGCTAGCAGCAAAAGGGATAGGACCGCAGATACGCAGTATTTT. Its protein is CASSKRDRTADTQYF.

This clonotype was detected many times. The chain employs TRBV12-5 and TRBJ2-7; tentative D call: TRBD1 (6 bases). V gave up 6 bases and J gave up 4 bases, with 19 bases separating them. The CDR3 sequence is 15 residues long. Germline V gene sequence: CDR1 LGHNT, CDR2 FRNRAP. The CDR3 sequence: CASGADRQQLYEQYF. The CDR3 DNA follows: TGTGCTAGTGGAGCAGACAGGCAACAATTATACGAGCAGTACTTC. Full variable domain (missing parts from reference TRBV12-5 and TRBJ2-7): DARVTQTPRHKVTEMGQEVTMRCQPILGHNTVFWYRQTMMQGLELLAYFRNRAPLDDSGMPKDRFSAEMPDATLATLKIQPSEPRDSAVYFCASGADRQQLYEQYFGPGTRLTVT.

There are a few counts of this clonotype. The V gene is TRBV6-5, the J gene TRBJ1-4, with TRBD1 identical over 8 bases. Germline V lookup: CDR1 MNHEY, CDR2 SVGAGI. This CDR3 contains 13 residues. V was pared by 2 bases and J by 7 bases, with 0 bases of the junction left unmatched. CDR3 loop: CASSYQGAEKLFF. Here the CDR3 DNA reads TGTGCCAGCAGTTACCAGGGGGCTGAAAAACTGTTTTTT.

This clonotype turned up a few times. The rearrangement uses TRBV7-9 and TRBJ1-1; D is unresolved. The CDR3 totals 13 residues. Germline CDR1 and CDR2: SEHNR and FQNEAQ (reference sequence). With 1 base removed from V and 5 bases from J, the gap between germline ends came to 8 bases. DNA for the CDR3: TGTGCCAGCAGCTTAGAGGCAGCTACTGAAGCTTTCTTT. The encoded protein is CASSLEAATEAFF. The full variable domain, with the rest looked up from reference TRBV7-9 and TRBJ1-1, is DTGVSQNPRHKITKRGQNVTFRCDPISEHNRLYWYRQTLGQGPEFLTYFQNEAQLEKSRLLSDRFSAERPKGSFSTLEIQRTEQGDSAMYLCASSLEAATEAFFGQGTRLTVV.

CDR3 protein: CASSLASWTAASTDTQYF. The CDR3 DNA reads as TGCGCCAGCAGCTTGGCCTCGTGGACGGCTGCTAGCACAGATACGCAGTATTTT. This chain links TRBV5-1 with TRBJ2-3; D ambiguous. From germline, CDR1 is SGHRS and CDR2 YFSETQ. The CDR3 spans 18 residues. Deletions cut 0 bases from V and 0 bases from J, with 17 bases between.

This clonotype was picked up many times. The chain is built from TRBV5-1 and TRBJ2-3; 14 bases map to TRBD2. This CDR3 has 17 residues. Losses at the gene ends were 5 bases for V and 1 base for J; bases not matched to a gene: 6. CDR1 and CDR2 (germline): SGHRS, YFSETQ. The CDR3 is CASRETSGGAGTDTQYF. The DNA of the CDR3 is TGCGCCAGCAGGGAGACTAGCGGGGGGGCCGGCACAGATACGCAGTATTTT.

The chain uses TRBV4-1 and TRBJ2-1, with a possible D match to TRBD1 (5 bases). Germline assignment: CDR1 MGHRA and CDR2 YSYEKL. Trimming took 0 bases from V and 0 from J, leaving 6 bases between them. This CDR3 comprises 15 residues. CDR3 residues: CASSQDRVSYNEQFF. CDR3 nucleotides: TGCGCCAGCAGCCAAGACAGGGTCTCCTACAATGAGCAGTTCTTC.

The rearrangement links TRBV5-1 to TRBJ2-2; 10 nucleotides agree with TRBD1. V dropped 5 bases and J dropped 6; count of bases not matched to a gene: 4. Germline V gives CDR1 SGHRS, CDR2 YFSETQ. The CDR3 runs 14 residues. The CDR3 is CASRTGTGAGELFF. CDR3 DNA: TGCGCCAGCAGGACCGGGACAGGGGCCGGGGAGCTGTTTTTT.

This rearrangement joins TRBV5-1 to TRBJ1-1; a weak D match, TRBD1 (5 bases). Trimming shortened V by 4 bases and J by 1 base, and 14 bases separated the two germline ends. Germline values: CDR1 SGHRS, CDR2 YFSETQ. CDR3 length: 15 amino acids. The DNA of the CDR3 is TGCGCCAGCAGCCTTGGCAGTGGGGCGAACACTGAAGCTTTCTTT. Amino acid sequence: CASSLGSGANTEAFF.

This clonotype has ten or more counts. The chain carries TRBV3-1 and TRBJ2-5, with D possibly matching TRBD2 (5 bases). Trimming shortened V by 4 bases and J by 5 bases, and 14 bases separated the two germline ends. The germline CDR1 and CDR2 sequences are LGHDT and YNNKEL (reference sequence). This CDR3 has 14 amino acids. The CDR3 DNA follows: TGTGCCAGCAGCCTCGATGGTAGGAGGGAGACCCAGTACTTC. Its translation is CASSLDGRRETQYF.

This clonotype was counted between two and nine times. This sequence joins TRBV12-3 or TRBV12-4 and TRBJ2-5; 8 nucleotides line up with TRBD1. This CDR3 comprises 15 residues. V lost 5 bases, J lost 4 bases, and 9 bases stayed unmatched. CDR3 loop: CASSARGQDGETQYF. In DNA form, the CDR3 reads TGTGCCAGCAGTGCCCGGGGACAGGACGGAGAGACCCAGTACTTC.

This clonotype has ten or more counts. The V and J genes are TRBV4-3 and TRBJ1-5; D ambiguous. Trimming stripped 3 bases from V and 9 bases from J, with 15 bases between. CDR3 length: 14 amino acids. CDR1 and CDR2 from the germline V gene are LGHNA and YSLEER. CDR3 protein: CASSHGTAHRPQHF. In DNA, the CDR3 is TGCGCCAGCAGCCATGGAACAGCTCATCGGCCCCAGCATTTT.

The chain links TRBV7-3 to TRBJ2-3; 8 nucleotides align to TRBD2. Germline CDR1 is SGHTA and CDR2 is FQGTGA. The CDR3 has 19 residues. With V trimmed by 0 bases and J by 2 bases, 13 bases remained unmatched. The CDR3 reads CASSLTPFSIGGDTDTQYF. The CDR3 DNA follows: TGTGCCAGCAGCTTAACCCCGTTTTCGATCGGGGGGGACACAGATACGCAGTATTTT.

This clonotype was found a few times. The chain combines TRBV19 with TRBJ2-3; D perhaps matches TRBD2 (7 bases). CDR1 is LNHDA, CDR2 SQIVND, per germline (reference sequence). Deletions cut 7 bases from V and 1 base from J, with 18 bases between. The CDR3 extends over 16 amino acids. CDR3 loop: CASTKLRGAGTDTQYF. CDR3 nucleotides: TGTGCCAGTACTAAGCTTCGGGGGGCAGGCACAGATACGCAGTATTTT. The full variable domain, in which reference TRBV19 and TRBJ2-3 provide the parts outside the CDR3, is DGGITQSPKYLFRKEGQNVTLSCEQNLNHDAMYWYRQDPGQGLRLIYYSQIVNDFQKGDIAEGYSVSREKKESFPLTVTSAQKNPTAFYLCASTKLRGAGTDTQYFGPGTRLTVL.

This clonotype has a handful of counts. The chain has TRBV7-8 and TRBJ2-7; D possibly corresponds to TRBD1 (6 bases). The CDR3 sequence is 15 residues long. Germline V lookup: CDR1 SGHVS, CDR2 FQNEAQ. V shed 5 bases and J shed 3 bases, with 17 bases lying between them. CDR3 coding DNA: TGTGCCAGCAGCACCCAACCGGGACATCTCTACGAGCAGTACTTC. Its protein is CASSTQPGHLYEQYF.